These 27 T cell receptor beta chains were sequenced from one sample in a study of Tregs in tolerant kidney transplant recipients. Some clones are missing from TCRdb's copy, which holds only in-frame ones; the method was immunoSEQ multiplex PCR. The sample yields some 80,000 clones, around 98% seen once. The source was CD4+ T cells from blood, collected before the transplant. All receptors come from a human donor who received a combined kidney and bone marrow transplant.

The V gene is TRBV7-3, the J gene TRBJ2-1; weak D call: TRBD2 (6 bases). V dropped 2 bases and J dropped 6 bases, with 20 bases sitting between them. The CDR3 is made up of 17 amino acids. The germline gives CDR1 SGHTA, CDR2 FQGTGA. The CDR3 bases are TGTGCCAGCAGCTTACGGGACTCTCGCCTTATGTTCAATGAGCAGTTCTTC. Translation: CASSLRDSRLMFNEQFF. Supplemented by reference TRBV7-3 and TRBJ2-1, the full variable domain reads GAGVSQTPSNKVTEKGKYVELRCDPISGHTALYWYRQSLGQGPEFLIYFQGTGAADDSGLPNDRFFAVRPEGSVSTLKIQRTERGDSAVYLCASSLRDSRLMFNEQFFGPGTRLTVL.

The chain joins TRBV11-3 to TRBJ2-1; TRBD2 aligns across 12 bases. V shed 5 bases, J shed 6 bases, and the junction held 11 bases outside the gene matches. Germline values: CDR1 SGHNT, CDR2 YENEEA. The length of the CDR3 is 17 residues. CDR3 DNA sequence: TGTGCCAGCAGCGCGCAAAAGGGACTAGCGGGCTTCAATGAGCAGTTCTTC. This translates into CASSAQKGLAGFNEQFF.

The rearrangement joins TRBV7-8 to TRBJ2-1; D is unresolved. Germline V gene lookup returns CDR1 SGHVS and CDR2 FQNEAQ. V lost 5 bases, J lost 10 bases, and 9 bases lay in between. The CDR3 is 11 residues long. The DNA of the CDR3 is TGTGCCAGCAGCCCAGGTTTGGAGCAGTTCTTC. This sequence encodes CASSPGLEQFF.

This chain joins TRBV5-1 and TRBJ2-3; D gene unclear. Germline CDR1 SGHRS, CDR2 YFSETQ. Trimming shortened V by 4 bases and J by 0 bases, and 18 bases separated the two germline ends. This CDR3 region has 17 residues. The CDR3 region is CASSHSLGFSSTDTQYF. In DNA, the CDR3 is TGCGCCAGCAGCCATAGCCTAGGTTTTTCGAGCACAGATACGCAGTATTTT.

This clone appeared a single time. The V gene is TRBV6-6, the J gene TRBJ2-7; 10 positions agree with TRBD2. The CDR3 has 16 residues. J was trimmed by 1 base and V by 11 bases; bases with no gene match: 14. Germline CDR1 MNHNY, CDR2 SVGAGI (reference sequence). The CDR3 region has the DNA TGTGCCTCCAAGGGCATAGCGGGAGGTTTGTCCTACGAGCAGTACTTC. Translating it yields CASKGIAGGLSYEQYF.

The V call is TRBV18, the J call TRBJ1-2; weak D call: TRBD1 (5 bases). The CDR3 contains 13 residues. Germline V gene lookup returns CDR1 KGHSH and CDR2 LQKENI. V was trimmed by 6 bases and J by 7 bases, leaving 15 bases between them. The CDR3: CASSMTDLFGYTF. The CDR3 coding sequence is TGTGCCAGCTCTATGACAGATCTATTTGGCTACACCTTC. Drawing the rest from reference TRBV18 and TRBJ1-2, the complete variable domain is NAGVMQNPRHLVRRRGQEARLRCSPMKGHSHVYWYRQLPEEGLKFMVYLQKENIIDESGMPKERFSAEFPKEGPSILRIQQVVRGDSAAYFCASSMTDLFGYTFGSGTRLTVV.

V and J are TRBV30 and TRBJ1-2, with D possibly matching TRBD1 (5 bases). The V end lost 7 bases, the J end lost 0 bases, and 9 bases lay between the germline ends. This CDR3 contains 12 residues. Per germline, CDR1 GTSNPN and CDR2 SVGIG (reference sequence). The CDR3 reads CALDISNYGYTF. The CDR3 bases are TGTGCCTTGGACATCTCTAACTATGGCTACACCTTC.

The chain uses TRBV6-5 and TRBJ2-5, with D unresolved. V was cut by 0 bases and J by 0 bases, with 11 bases left in between. The CDR3 has 16 residues. CDR1 and CDR2 (germline): MNHEY, SVGAGI. The CDR3 spells CASSYSYPTYQETQYF. Here the CDR3 DNA reads TGTGCCAGCAGTTACTCGTATCCTACGTACCAAGAGACCCAGTACTTC.

The chain joins TRBV7-3 to TRBJ2-2, with 7 bases identical to TRBD2. Germline V gene lookup returns CDR1 SGHTA and CDR2 FQGTGA. Germline trimming cut 8 bases from V and 2 bases from J; bases unmatched to any gene: 11. This CDR3 spans 16 amino acids. The CDR3 DNA reads TGTGCCAGCGGAACAGGCGGGGGACCAAACACCGGGGAGCTGTTTTTT. This translates into CASGTGGGPNTGELFF. Complete variable domain (other parts from reference TRBV7-3 and TRBJ2-2): GAGVSQTPSNKVTEKGKYVELRCDPISGHTALYWYRQSLGQGPEFLIYFQGTGAADDSGLPNDRFFAVRPEGSVSTLKIQRTERGDSAVYLCASGTGGGPNTGELFFGEGSRLTVL.

The chain uses TRBV7-3 and TRBJ1-2; 12 bases map to TRBD1. V lost 5 bases, J lost 5 bases, and 3 bases stayed unmatched. The CDR3 has 14 amino acids. Germline CDR1 is SGHTA and CDR2 is FQGTGA. CDR3 protein: CASSPGQGAYGYTF. The CDR3 region has the DNA TGTGCCAGCAGCCCGGGACAGGGGGCTTATGGCTACACCTTC.

The chain joins TRBV19 to TRBJ1-2; D remains ambiguous. V gave up 5 bases and J gave up 8 bases, with 15 bases separating them. Germline V CDR1 and CDR2: LNHDA, SQIVND (reference sequence). The CDR3 is 13 amino acids. In DNA form, the CDR3 reads TGTGCCAGTAGTCCGGGCCCGGCGGGAGGCTACACCTTC. Protein product: CASSPGPAGGYTF.

The chain joins TRBV12-5 to TRBJ2-2, with D maybe TRBD2 (5 bases). Germline V gene data show CDR1 as LGHNT and CDR2 as FRNRAP. CDR3 length equals 14 residues. V shed 6 bases and J shed 5 bases, with 13 bases lying between them. CDR3 bases: TGTGCTAGTGGCCCGGTGAGGAGGACCGGGGAGCTGTTTTTT. This translates into CASGPVRRTGELFF.

The J gene is TRBJ2-3, the V gene TRBV5-6; 7 bases map to TRBD1. CDR3 length: 14 residues. CDR1 is SGHDT and CDR2 is YYEEEE in the germline V gene. V lost 5 bases, J lost 1 base, and 4 bases stayed unmatched. The CDR3: CASSITGGTDTQYF. The CDR3 DNA sequence: TGTGCCAGCAGTATTACAGGGGGCACAGATACGCAGTATTTT.

The chain combines TRBV5-1 with TRBJ2-5; TRBD1 is a possible D gene (5 bases). Germline CDR1 and CDR2: SGHRS and YFSETQ. The CDR3 spans 13 residues. Trimming shortened V by 5 bases and J by 1 base, and 9 bases separated the two germline ends. CDR3 DNA sequence: TGCGCCAGCAGTAGGGGCCTCCAAGAGACCCAGTACTTC. Encoded protein: CASSRGLQETQYF.

This chain connects TRBV29-1 to TRBJ2-2, with D unclear. V lost 4 bases to trimming and J lost 3 bases, with 6 bases between them. This CDR3 is built from 12 residues. Looked up from germline, CDR1 is SQVTM and CDR2 is ANQGSEA. The CDR3 loop reads CSVARHTGELFF. The CDR3 DNA reads TGCAGCGTTGCTAGACACACCGGGGAGCTGTTTTTT.

V and J are TRBV28 and TRBJ2-7; D might be TRBD1 (5 bases). This CDR3 comprises 13 residues. With 5 bases removed from V and 1 base from J, the gap between germline ends came to 9 bases. Germline CDR1 reads MDHEN; CDR2 reads SYDVKM. CDR3 nucleotides: TGTGCCAGCAGTCCCAGACAGTCCTACGAGCAGTACTTC. It codes for CASSPRQSYEQYF.

The chain combines TRBV19 with TRBJ1-1; D gene uncertain. V was clipped by 1 base and J by 4 bases, with 7 bases between them. Germline-derived CDR1 and CDR2 are LNHDA and SQIVND (reference sequence). This CDR3 region has 13 residues. The CDR3 DNA is TGTGCCAGTAGTATAGGAGTCGGCACTGAAGCTTTCTTT. Its protein product is CASSIGVGTEAFF.

V usage is TRBV5-1 and J usage is TRBJ1-5; weak D call: TRBD1 (6 bases). The ends were cut back, 4 bases at V and 1 base at J, with 15 bases in the middle. The CDR3 sequence is 16 residues long. Germline V gene data show CDR1 as SGHRS and CDR2 as YFSETQ. The CDR3 region has the DNA TGCGCCAGCAGCCCTGGGGGGGCCGGAAGCAATCAGCCCCAGCATTTT. Translating it yields CASSPGGAGSNQPQHF.

The CDR3 reads CAWRDSQDQPQHF. CDR3 bases: TGTGCCTGGAGGGACAGTCAGGATCAGCCCCAGCATTTT. The genes are TRBV30 and TRBJ1-5, with D perhaps matching TRBD1 (6 bases). V was clipped by 3 bases and J by 5 bases, with 11 bases between them. The CDR3 is made up of 13 amino acids. The germline V gene encodes CDR1 GTSNPN and CDR2 SVGIG (reference sequence).

V gene TRBV4-1 combines with J gene TRBJ1-2, with TRBD1 as a possible D gene (6 bases). The V end lost 1 base, the J end lost 4 bases, and 16 bases lay between the germline ends. The CDR3 has 16 amino acids. The germline gives CDR1 MGHRA, CDR2 YSYEKL. CDR3 loop: CASSQVPTGTSYGYTF. The CDR3 DNA is TGCGCCAGCAGCCAAGTACCGACAGGTACGTCCTATGGCTACACCTTC.

V usage is TRBV4-3 and J usage is TRBJ2-7, with 9 bases aligning to TRBD2. Germline CDR1 and CDR2: LGHNA and YSLEER. Trimming took 0 bases from V and 6 from J; bases not matched to a gene: 9. The CDR3 is 16 residues long. The CDR3 region is CASSQDLAGNLGEQYF. The DNA for the CDR3 is TGCGCCAGCAGCCAAGATCTAGCGGGGAACCTGGGCGAGCAGTACTTC.

The chain has TRBV27 and TRBJ2-1, with 10 nucleotides matching TRBD2. With V trimmed by 3 bases and J by 14 bases, 10 bases remained unmatched. The germline gives CDR1 MNHEY, CDR2 SMNVEV (reference sequence). The CDR3 is 14 amino acids. DNA of the CDR3: TGTGCCAGCAGTTTTCGGAGCGGGAGGGCTCACGAGTTCTTC. It codes for CASSFRSGRAHEFF.

This sequence joins TRBV25-1 and TRBJ2-7; the match to TRBD1 covers 9 bases. The CDR3 extends over 15 amino acids. Germline V gives CDR1 MGHDK, CDR2 SYGVNS. J gave up 2 bases and V 5 bases, and 7 bases lay outside the gene matches. The DNA for the CDR3 is TGTGCCAGCAGTAACAGCGGGACAGGGACCTACGAGCAGTACTTC. Protein product: CASSNSGTGTYEQYF.

V is TRBV11-3 and J is TRBJ2-7, with D perhaps TRBD2 (6 bases). Germline CDR1 reads SGHNT; CDR2 reads YENEEA. The CDR3 sequence is 15 residues long. V lost 5 bases and J lost 4, with 18 bases in between. DNA for the CDR3: TGTGCCAGCAGCCCACTAGCTTACACTGGTTACGAGCAGTACTTC. Translated, it gives CASSPLAYTGYEQYF.

This chain uses TRBV7-2 with TRBJ1-2; D perhaps matches TRBD1 (5 bases). V was pared by 5 bases and J by 6 bases, with 13 bases between. CDR1 SGHTA and CDR2 FQGNSA come from the germline V gene. CDR3 length: 13 amino acids. CDR3: CASSPGHRNGYTF. CDR3 sequence (DNA): TGTGCCAGCAGCCCCGGACACCGAAATGGCTACACCTTC.

The gene calls are TRBV19 and TRBJ2-5; 10 bases align to TRBD2. The CDR3 length is 17 residues. CDR1 and CDR2 (germline): LNHDA, SQIVND (reference sequence). With 0 bases clipped from V and 10 bases from J, the junction kept 14 bases outside the gene matches. This chain's CDR3 is CASSIEGAASGGRGQYF. CDR3 in DNA: TGTGCCAGTAGTATAGAGGGGGCGGCTAGCGGGGGTCGTGGCCAGTACTTC.

The chain couples TRBV6-5 to TRBJ1-5; 8 bases align to TRBD1. Germline assignment: CDR1 MNHEY and CDR2 SVGAGI. This CDR3 region has 13 residues. With V trimmed by 0 bases and J by 8 bases, 0 bases remained unmatched. The CDR3 DNA is TGTGCCAGCAGTTACTCGACAGGGGAGCCCCAGCATTTT. It specifies CASSYSTGEPQHF.